Included here is one T cell receptor (beta chain) sequence, with context. Its target is not known. The record originates from a study of CXCR3-negative and CXCR3-positive naive CD8 T cells. Findings and caveats of the study: Naive cells positive for CXCR3 carried more hydrophobic TRB CDR3s than CXCR3-negative ones.

In preparing the TRB cDNA libraries, 5' RACE with UMI labels was used. TCRdb re-called the 5' RACE reads, yielding one record per CDR3 amino acid sequence without DNA. The sample holds 75,000 to 100,000 distinct CDR3 sequences. This CDR3 is 14 amino acids long. Germline V gene sequence: CDR1 MNHEY, CDR2 SVGEGT. This sequence originates from a human donor in good health. Some clones in this sample may be carry-over from other donors' samples. This sequence joins TRBV6-2 or TRBV6-3 and TRBJ2-1; TCRdb's D gene call, TRBD2, goes unchecked for lack of DNA. Material for sequencing was naive CXCR3+ CD8+ T cells from blood. The subset was: CD45RO-CCR7+CD27+CD95- naive CD8+ T cells expressing CXCR3 (TNR3+). CDR3: CASSYLAEYNEQFF.